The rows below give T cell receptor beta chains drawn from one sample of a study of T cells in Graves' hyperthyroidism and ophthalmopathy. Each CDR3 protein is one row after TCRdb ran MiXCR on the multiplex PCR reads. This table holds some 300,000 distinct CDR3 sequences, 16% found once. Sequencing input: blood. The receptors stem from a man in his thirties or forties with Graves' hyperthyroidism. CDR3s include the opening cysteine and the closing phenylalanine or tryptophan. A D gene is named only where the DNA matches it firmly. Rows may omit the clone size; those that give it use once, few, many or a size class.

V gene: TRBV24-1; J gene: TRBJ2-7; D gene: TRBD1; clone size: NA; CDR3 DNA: TGTGCCACCAGTGTCAATACAGGGGCTTCCTACGAGCAGTACTTC; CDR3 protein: CATSVNTGASYEQYF
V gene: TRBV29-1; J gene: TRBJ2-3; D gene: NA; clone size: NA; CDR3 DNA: TGCAGCGTTGAAGATATGGTTGGCACAGATACGCAGTATTTT; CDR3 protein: CSVEDMVGTDTQYF
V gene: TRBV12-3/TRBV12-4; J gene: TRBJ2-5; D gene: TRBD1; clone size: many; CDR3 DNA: TGTGCCAGCAGTTTGAGGGGGCTACAAGAGACCCAGTACTTC; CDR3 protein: CASSLRGLQETQYF
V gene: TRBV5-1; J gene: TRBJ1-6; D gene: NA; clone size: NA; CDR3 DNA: TGTGCCAGCAGCTTGGTGGCGCGGGACGGAGCTTTGCCACCCCTCCACTTT; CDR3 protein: CASSLVARDGALPPLHF
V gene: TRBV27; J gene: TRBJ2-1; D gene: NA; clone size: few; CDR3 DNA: TGTGCCAGCCCCCCAGGAGGGAGTGAGCAGTTCTTC; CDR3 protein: CASPPGGSEQFF
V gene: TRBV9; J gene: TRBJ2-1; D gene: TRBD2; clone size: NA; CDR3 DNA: TGTGCCAGTACAGAACTAGCGGGAGTTACTGAGCAGTTCTTC; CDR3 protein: CASTELAGVTEQFF
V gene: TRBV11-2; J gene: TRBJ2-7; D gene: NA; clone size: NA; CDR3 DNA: TGTGCCAGCAGCTTCGCTAGCGAAACCTACGAGCAGTACTTC; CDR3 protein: CASSFASETYEQYF
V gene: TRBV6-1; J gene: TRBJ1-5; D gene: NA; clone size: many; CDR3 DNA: TGTGCCAGCAGTGAAGCGGTCTCGGGCTTCAGGGTGAATCAGCCCCAGCATTTT; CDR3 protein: CASSEAVSGFRVNQPQHF
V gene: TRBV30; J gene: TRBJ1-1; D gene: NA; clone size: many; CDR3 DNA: TGTGCCTGGGCGGACGGGCTGAACACTGAAGCTTTCTTT; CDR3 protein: CAWADGLNTEAFF
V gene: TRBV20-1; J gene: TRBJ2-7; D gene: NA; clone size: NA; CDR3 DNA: TGCAGTGCTAGAGCCGGACCAGCTTTAGCCGAGCAGTACTTC; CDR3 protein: CSARAGPALAEQYF
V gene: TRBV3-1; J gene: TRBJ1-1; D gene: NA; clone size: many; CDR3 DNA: TGTGCCAGCAGCCAGCCTGGGTTTGTGAACACTGAAGCTTTCTTT; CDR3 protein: CASSQPGFVNTEAFF
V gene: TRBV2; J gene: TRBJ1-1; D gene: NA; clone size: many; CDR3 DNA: TGTGCCAGCATCCTACAAGGTGCGGACACTGAAGCTTTCTTT; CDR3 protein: CASILQGADTEAFF
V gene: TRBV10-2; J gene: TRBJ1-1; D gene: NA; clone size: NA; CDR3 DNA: TGCGCCAGCAGTGGGGAGCGCGCGGGAGGGAACACTGAAGCTTTCTTT; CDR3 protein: CASSGERAGGNTEAFF
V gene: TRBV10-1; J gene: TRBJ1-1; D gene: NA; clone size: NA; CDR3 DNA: TGCGCCAGCAGTGACTCCCGTAGGAGGGACACTGAAGCTTTCTTT; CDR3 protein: CASSDSRRRDTEAFF
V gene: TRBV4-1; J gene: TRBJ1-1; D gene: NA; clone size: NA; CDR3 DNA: TGCGCCAGCAGCAGGGTGGGGGGCGGCTCTGAAGCTTTCTTT; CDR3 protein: CASSRVGGGSEAFF
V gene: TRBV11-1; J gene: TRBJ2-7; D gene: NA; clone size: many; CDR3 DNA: TGTGCCAGCAGCTTAGGGGCGGGGAACGAGCAGTACTTC; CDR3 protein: CASSLGAGNEQYF
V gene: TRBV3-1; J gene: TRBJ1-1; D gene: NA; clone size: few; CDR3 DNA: TGTGCCAGCAGCCGAGGAGGAGACGAAGCTTTCTTT; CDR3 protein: CASSRGGDEAFF
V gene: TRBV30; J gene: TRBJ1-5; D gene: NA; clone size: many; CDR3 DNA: TGTGCCTGGAGTCTGGGCAGGGGTGGCAATCAGCCCCAGCATTTT; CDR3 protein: CAWSLGRGGNQPQHF
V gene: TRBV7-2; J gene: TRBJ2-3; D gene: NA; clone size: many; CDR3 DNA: TGTGCCAGCAGCAGCGACAGGCGTCCCACAGATACGCAGTATTTT; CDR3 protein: CASSSDRRPTDTQYF
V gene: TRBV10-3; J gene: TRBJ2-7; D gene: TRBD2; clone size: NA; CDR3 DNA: TGTGCCATCAGTGGATTAAGCGGGAGTGCCTCCTACGAGCAGTACTTC; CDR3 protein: CAISGLSGSASYEQYF
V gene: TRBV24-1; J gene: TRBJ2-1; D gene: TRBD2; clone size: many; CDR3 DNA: TGTGCCACCAGTGACGCCGGCGGGGCGGGAGTAGTGGATGAGCAGTTCTTC; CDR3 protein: CATSDAGGAGVVDEQFF
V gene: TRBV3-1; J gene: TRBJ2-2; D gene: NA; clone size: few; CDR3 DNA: TGTGCCAGCAGCCTCCCCGGGCTAGGGCTGTTTTTT; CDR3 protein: CASSLPGLGLFF
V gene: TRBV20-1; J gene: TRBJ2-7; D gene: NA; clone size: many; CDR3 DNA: TGCAGTGCGGCTTCCGGGACACTATACGAGCAGTACTTC; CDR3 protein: CSAASGTLYEQYF
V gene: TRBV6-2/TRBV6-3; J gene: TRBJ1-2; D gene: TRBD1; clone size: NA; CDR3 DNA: TGTGCCAGCAGCGGGACAGGGGGAATGGGCTACACCTTC; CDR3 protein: CASSGTGGMGYTF
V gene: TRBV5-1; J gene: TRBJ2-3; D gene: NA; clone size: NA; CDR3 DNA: TGCGCCAGCAGCCAGGAATGGGGCCGTTTTGCAGATACGCAGTATTTT; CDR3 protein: CASSQEWGRFADTQYF
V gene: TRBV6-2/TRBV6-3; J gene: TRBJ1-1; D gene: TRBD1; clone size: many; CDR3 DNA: TGTGCCAGCAGTTACGGGTGGGACAGGCCCCAGAACACTGAAGCTTTCTTT; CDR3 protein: CASSYGWDRPQNTEAFF
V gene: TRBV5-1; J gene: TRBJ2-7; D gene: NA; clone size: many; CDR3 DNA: TGCGCCAGCAGCTTGGCCGACAGTATCTACGAGCAGTACTTC; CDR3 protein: CASSLADSIYEQYF
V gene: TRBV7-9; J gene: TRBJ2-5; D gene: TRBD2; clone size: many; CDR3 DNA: TGTGCCAGCAGCTTCATTCTCATCGGTGGACTAGCGCCGGAGACCCAGTACTTC; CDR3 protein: CASSFILIGGLAPETQYF
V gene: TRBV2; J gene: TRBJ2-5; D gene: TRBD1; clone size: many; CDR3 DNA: TGTGCCAGCACCCACCCGGACAGGGAAATGCGAGAGACCCAGTACTTC; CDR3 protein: CASTHPDREMRETQYF
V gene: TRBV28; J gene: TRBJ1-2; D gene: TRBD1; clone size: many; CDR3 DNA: TGTGCCAGCAGTTTGACAGGGGGCGCGTTAGGCTACACCTTC; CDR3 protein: CASSLTGGALGYTF
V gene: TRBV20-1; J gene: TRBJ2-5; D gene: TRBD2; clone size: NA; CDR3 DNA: TGCAGTGCCCCGGCGGGGACTAGTGGAGAGACCCAGTACTTC; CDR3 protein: CSAPAGTSGETQYF
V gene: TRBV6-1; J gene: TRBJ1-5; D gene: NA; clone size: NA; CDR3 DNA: TGTGCCAGCAGGGCAGGTTTTGGGAGCAATCAGCCCCAGCATTTT; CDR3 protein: CASRAGFGSNQPQHF
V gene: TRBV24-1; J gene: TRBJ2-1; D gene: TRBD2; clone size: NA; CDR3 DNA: TGTGCCACCAGTGATTTGCCGACTAGCGGGAGTAGCAATGAGCAGTTCTTC; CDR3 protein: CATSDLPTSGSSNEQFF
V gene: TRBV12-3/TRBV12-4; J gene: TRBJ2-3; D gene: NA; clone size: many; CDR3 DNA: TGTGCCAGCAGTTGGGACCCTCAAACAGATACGCAGTATTTT; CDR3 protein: CASSWDPQTDTQYF
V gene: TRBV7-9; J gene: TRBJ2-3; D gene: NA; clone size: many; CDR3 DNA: TGTGCCAGCAGCTCTTGGAGCGGGGATACGCAGTATTTT; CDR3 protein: CASSSWSGDTQYF
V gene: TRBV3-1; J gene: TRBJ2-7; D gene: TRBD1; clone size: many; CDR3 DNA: TGTGCCAGCAGCCGGGGACAGGGGGCAAGGGGGACTACTCACTACGAGCAGTACTTC; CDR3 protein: CASSRGQGARGTTHYEQYF
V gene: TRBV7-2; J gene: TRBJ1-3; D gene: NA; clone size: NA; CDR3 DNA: TGTGCCAGCAGCTTTACAGCGCCAAACACCATATATTTT; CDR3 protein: CASSFTAPNTIYF
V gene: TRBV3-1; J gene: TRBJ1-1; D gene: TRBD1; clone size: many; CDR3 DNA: TGTGCCAGCAGCCAAAATTCGGTCAGGGGGCAGGTAAGGAACACTGAAGCTTTCTTT; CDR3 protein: CASSQNSVRGQVRNTEAFF
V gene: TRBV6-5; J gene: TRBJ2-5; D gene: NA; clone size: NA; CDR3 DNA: TGTGCCAGCAGTTACTCCCCGAGCCCCCAGTACTTC; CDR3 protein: CASSYSPSPQYF
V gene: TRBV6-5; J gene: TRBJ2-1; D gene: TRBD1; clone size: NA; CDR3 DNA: TGTGCCAGCAGTTATAACGTAGGGGGCATGGGCAATGAGCAGTTCTTC; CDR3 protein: CASSYNVGGMGNEQFF
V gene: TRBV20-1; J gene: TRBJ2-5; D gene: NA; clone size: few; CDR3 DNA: TGCAGTGCTAGAGATCTAGGGTCTGTGGGAGAGACCCAGTACTTC; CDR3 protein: CSARDLGSVGETQYF
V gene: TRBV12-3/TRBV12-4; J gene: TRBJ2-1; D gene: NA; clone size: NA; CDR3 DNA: TGTGCCAGCTGTGAATCTATGGGGCTCTTTGGGGAGCAGTTCTTC; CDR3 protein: CASCESMGLFGEQFF
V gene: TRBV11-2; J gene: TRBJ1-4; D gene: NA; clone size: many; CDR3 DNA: TGTGCCAGCAGCTTAGCGCCCAACGGTGGAAAACTGTTTTTT; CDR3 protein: CASSLAPNGGKLFF
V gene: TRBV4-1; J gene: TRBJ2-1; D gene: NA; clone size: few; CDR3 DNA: TGCGCCAGCAGCCCACAACAGGGCTATGAGCAGTTCTTC; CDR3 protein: CASSPQQGYEQFF
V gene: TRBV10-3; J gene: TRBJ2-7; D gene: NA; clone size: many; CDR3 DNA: TGTGCCATCAGTGAAGGGGCCTACGAGCAGTACTTC; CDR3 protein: CAISEGAYEQYF
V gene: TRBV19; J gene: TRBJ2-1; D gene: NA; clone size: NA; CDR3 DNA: TGTGCCAGTAGTCCCGAAGGGGGGCCCAATGAGCAGTTCTTC; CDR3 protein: CASSPEGGPNEQFF
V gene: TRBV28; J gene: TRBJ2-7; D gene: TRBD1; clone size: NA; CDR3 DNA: TGTGCCAGCAGGACCGGGACAGTAGGCTACGAGCAGTACTTC; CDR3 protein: CASRTGTVGYEQYF
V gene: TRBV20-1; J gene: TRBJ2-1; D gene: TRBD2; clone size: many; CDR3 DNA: TGCAGTGCTAGAGTTACTAGCGGAGGCCCCTACAATGAGCAGTTCTTC; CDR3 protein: CSARVTSGGPYNEQFF
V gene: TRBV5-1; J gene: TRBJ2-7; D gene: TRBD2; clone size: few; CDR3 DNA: TGCGCCAGCAGCTCCCCGGGACTAGCGGGACCCGAGCAGTACTTC; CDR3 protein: CASSSPGLAGPEQYF
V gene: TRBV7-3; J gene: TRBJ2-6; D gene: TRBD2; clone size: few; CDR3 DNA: TGTGCCAGCAGCTCAGGGACTATATCCCGCGGAGGGGCCAACGTCCTGACTTTC; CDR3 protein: CASSSGTISRGGANVLTF
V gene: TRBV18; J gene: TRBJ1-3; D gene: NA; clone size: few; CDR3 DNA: TGTGCCAGCTCACCGATTCCCCCGACAGGCGCTGGAAACACCATATATTTT; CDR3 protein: CASSPIPPTGAGNTIYF
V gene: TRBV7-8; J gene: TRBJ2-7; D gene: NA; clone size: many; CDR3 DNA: TGTGCCAGCAGCCTAAGAACCGAGCAGTACTTC; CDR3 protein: CASSLRTEQYF
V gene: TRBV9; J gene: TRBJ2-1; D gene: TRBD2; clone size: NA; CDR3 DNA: TGTGCCAGCAGCCCCTGGACTAGCGGGAGGTATGAGCAGTTCTTC; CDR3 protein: CASSPWTSGRYEQFF
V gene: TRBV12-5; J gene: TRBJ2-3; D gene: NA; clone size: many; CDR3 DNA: TGTGCTAGTGGTTTGGTCTCAGCGGATACGCAGTATTTT; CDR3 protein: CASGLVSADTQYF
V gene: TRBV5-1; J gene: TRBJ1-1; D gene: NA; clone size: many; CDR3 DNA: TGCGCCAGCAGCTTGGACTGGACGAACACTGAAGCTTTCTTT; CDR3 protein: CASSLDWTNTEAFF
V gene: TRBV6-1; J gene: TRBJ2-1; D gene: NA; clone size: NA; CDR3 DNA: TGTGCCAGCAGACCCGGACTTATTATATACAATGAGCAGTTCTTC; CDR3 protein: CASRPGLIIYNEQFF